The source of this T cell receptor beta chain is a study of cytomegalovirus exposure and HLA in healthy donors (dated by TCRdb to about 2017). About the full investigation: An earlier analysis of roughly 630 of the donors reported 250 to 300 Gb of sequence data and some 100 million unique TCR beta sequences from 150 million to 200 million T cells. The study combined high-throughput TCR immunosequencing, statistical association of individual TCRs with disease status, and machine learning to predict cytomegalovirus infection status. Of the roughly 390 genotyped donors, over 80% were placed in the genetic ancestry cluster associated with self-reported Caucasian donors. A handful of DR-DQ haplotypes were handled as single units for association and clustering because linkage in the cohort was strong. Rather than drawing on any new phenotypic data, the later analysis identified candidate immune exposures from TCR beta sequences and the way those sequences occurred across donors. In a later analysis, previously published TCR beta repertoires from 666 donors were re-analyzed and high-resolution HLA genotyping was added so that TCR occurrence patterns could be studied. All discovery cohort repertoires had been generated on a single sequencing platform. The study aimed to test whether signatures of past pathogen exposure could be identified by cataloging public T cell receptors. Donor age, sex, ethnicity and CMV serostatus were compiled together with the repertoire data. An earlier analysis of several hundred of the donors applied high-throughput TCR beta sequencing to assess whether each TCR beta V gene segment acted as functional or pseudogenic. Besides the first cohort of approximately 710 subjects, a separate validation cohort made up of 120 different subjects was used. Genome-wide SNP genotypes for about 65% of the 666 donors were used in a later genetic analysis, which treated that subset as a discovery cohort. The study used immunosequencing to profile the T cell repertoires of some 600 subjects and linked those repertoires to cytomegalovirus serostatus. HLA typing included class I and class II loci at four-digit resolution. About 310 gigabases of sequencing data and tens of millions of unique TCR sequences were included in an early release covering under 650 HLA-typed donors. Among 350 to 400 genotyped donors of the cohort, an average of approximately 230,000 unique TCR beta nucleotide sequences were sequenced per donor, about a sixth of them non-productive. Typing coverage differed by locus: A, B, C, DRB1 and DQB1 were typed in about 620-640 donors, DQA1 in about 500, DPA1 in approximately 600, and DPB1 in 400 to 480. Overall results and qualifications from the work: The only immune exposure information available for the cohort was CMV serostatus. In an earlier analysis of some 500 of the donors, most TCR beta V segments appeared in productive rearrangements about 87% or about 30% of the time, broadly matching IMGT annotations. Most TCR sequences were observed very rarely across donors, whereas some public TCRs were present in many individuals. The cohort was sequenced for TCR beta chains only, and without alpha or paired-chain data the features that could be detected were limited. HLA typing was unavailable for some donors at each locus, so association tests used only the typed subset. A later analysis associated approximately 17,000 TCR beta sequences with specific HLA alleles at a false discovery rate of 0.05. Linkage disequilibrium might explain the correlated functional status among segregating V segments, but an unknown experimental factor could not be excluded. A cluster of highly shared sequence variants was judged likely to be a technical artifact of the sequencing pipeline. A later analysis found that most CMV-associated TCR beta chains appeared HLA-restricted, with HLA associations seemingly driven largely by CMV exposure. Because counts were too low, roughly 18 rarely observed V segments, including chromosome 9 orphons, were left out of the earlier analysis of 500 to 650 of the donors. In both the original and validation cohorts, the classifier was reported to diagnose cytomegalovirus status with high specificity and sensitivity. In a later analysis, several top co-occurrence clusters were reported to appear linked to parvovirus B19, influenza, CMV and Epstein-Barr virus. In the study, around 160 TCR beta chains were listed as associated with cytomegalovirus. In a later genetic analysis, a missense DCLRE1C variant was associated with V-gene and J-gene trimming of TCR beta chains, and the association was replicated in an independent cohort. According to a later genetic analysis, donors in an Asian-associated ancestry cluster had fewer N-insertions in productive TCRs than the approximately 700-donor mean. Presence/absence analyses assumed roughly uniform sequencing depth across donors, an assumption that may not hold. In vitro tests confirmed that three of the cytomegalovirus-associated TCR beta chains recognize cytomegalovirus antigens. A further reported finding was that TCR beta sequences accurately predicted the HLA-A and HLA-B alleles for most subjects in the first cohort. When HLA alleles, especially DR and DQ, strongly co-occurred, TCR associations were difficult to assign to individual alleles. Some IMGT-functional V segments, including TRBV6-2 and TRBV6-3, could not be distinguished by the 87-base-pair reads and were therefore excluded. The authors suggested that the approach could potentially be extended to other disease states and immunological phenotypes. In a later analysis, HLA-associated TCR beta chains showed more clonal expansion and lower generation probabilities than non-associated chains that were equally common. In a later analysis, TCR association rates were found to vary across HLA loci, with the most associated TCRs seen for DRB1 alleles and the fewest for HLA-C alleles.

Reading the germline V gene (reference sequence) gives CDR1 SGHNT and CDR2 YYREEE. V is cut back by 4 bases and J by 0 bases, with 8 bases in the junction unmatched. From the cysteine up to the phenylalanine, the CDR3 has a length of 16 residues. The DNA shown is the 48-base CDR3, in frame from base 1. Libraries were made using the immunoSEQ multiplex PCR assay. A mixture of 60 forward primers for TCR Vbeta segments and 13 reverse primers for TCR Jbeta segments was used in the multiplex PCR. The CDR3 region of rearranged TCR beta genes was amplified from genomic DNA with a multiplex PCR assay. On the Illumina HiSeq System, the amplified TCR beta libraries were sequenced as 87-base-pair reads. On the study's bioinformatics: Across the 670 or so repertoires, a later analysis counted tens of millions of unique TCR beta chains, around 11 million of which were shared by at least two donors. Raw reads were error-corrected and collapsed into unique sequences by a nearest-neighbor algorithm in which closely related sequences were merged to remove PCR and sequencing errors. V, D and J gene segments were assigned by aligning CDR3 sequences to IMGT reference sequences. Each retained sequence needed at least a six-nucleotide match to both a V gene segment and a J gene segment. Rearrangements were called productive when the CDR3 lacked stop codons and stayed in frame with V and J; all others were non-productive. Following IMGT convention, CDR3 was defined as the stretch from the second conserved V-encoded cysteine up to the conserved J-encoded phenylalanine. In an earlier analysis of roughly 580 of the donors, sequences lacking an unambiguous match to a single V gene segment were excluded. An earlier analysis of fewer than 750 of the donors called V segments functional above 56.7% productive rearrangements and segregating when the between-donor standard deviation exceeded 5%. To diagnose cytomegalovirus status from the catalog of TCR beta chain sequences, a statistical classification framework was built. In a later analysis, TCR nucleotide sequences were compared against IMGT/GENE-DB human TR gene sequences so that V and J genes could be assigned. Using the TCRdist pipeline, a later analysis assigned CDR3 sequences along with most-parsimonious VDJ recombination scenarios. A later analysis defined each TCR beta chain by its CDR3 amino acid sequence plus V-gene family, and excluded reads lacking a unique V-gene family. In a later analysis, approximately 590 highly shared, low-generation-probability nucleotide sequences were removed to address suspected cross-contamination and a sequencing artifact. In a later analysis, a clonal expansion index was calculated for each public chain from normalized within-repertoire ranks of inferred template counts. In a later analysis, generation probabilities were computed using a VDJ recombination model fitted to out-of-frame rearrangements, and the results were checked against IGoR. A later analysis scored TCR-TCR, TCR-HLA and TCR-CMV co-occurrence with hypergeometric tests, applying a repertoire-size bias correction to TCR pairs. To estimate false discovery rates, a later analysis permuted the HLA or CMV assignments 20 times. In a later analysis, co-occurring TCRs were grouped using DBSCAN, with TCRdist sequence similarity added in when clustering inside HLA-allele-positive subsets. Co-occurrence clustering excluded repertoires with fewer than 30,000 or more than 120,000 public chains, plus five with anomalous nucleotide sharing. Entries here come from immuneACCESS through TCRdb and include only in-frame sequences with V and J called. Some clones fail to appear in such tables; in the studies checked, an unresolved V gene covers under half of the shortfall, and the cause of the remainder is unknown. For V, J and clone size, that table is used; D and trimming come from the DNA. This sample holds roughly 120,000 clones; roughly two thirds were observed only once. 1.6% of the sample is held by the ten biggest clonotypes.

In total, 500 to 700 healthy bone marrow donors made up the cohort. At the time of sampling, every cohort member was nominally healthy, though immune exposures that went unrecorded were likely present. The donor was CMV seropositive and belonged to the group of more than 250 seropositive cohort members. A peripheral blood sample was collected from each donor, and TCR beta sequencing was performed on peripheral blood mononuclear cells. The Qiagen DNeasy Blood Extraction Kit was used to extract genomic DNA from the blood cell samples. Points on this clone: There is no known antigen for this receptor. No much larger clone is present one base from it, and per-base qualities are unavailable.

The sequenced sample consisted of PBMCs. This receptor chain uses TRBV5-4 and TRBJ2-3, with TRBD2 matching 7 junction bases. The sequence derives from a man in his thirties or forties in good health and CMV-seropositive. The CDR3 sequence is CASSEGGGPSTDTQYF. In nucleotides, the sequence is TGTGCCAGCAGCGAGGGCGGGGGTCCTAGCACAGATACGCAGTATTTT. When the CDR3 is completed using the reference TRBV5-4 and TRBJ2-3 genes on either side, the full variable domain is ETGVTQSPTHLIKTRGQQVTLRCSSQSGHNTVSWYQQALGQGPQFIFQYYREEENGRGNFPPRFSGLQFPNYSSELNVNALELDDSALYLCASSEGGGPSTDTQYFGPGTRLTVL.